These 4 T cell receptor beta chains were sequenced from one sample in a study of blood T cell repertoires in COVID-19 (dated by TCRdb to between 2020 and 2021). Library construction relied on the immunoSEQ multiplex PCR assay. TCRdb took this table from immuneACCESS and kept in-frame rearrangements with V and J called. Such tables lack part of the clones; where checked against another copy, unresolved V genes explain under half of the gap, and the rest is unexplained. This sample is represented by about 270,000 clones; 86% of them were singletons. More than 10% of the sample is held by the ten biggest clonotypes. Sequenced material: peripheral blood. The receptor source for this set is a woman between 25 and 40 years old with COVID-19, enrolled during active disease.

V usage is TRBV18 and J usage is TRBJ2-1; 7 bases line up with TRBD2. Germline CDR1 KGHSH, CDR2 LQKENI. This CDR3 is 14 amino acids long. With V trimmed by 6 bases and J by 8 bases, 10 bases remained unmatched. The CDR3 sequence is CASSLRDYRYEQFF. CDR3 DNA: TGTGCCAGCTCTCTCCGGGACTACCGTTATGAGCAGTTCTTC.

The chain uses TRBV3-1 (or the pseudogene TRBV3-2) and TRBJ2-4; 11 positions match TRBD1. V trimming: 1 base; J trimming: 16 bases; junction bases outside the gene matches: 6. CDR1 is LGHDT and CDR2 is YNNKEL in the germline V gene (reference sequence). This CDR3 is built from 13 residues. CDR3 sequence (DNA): TGTGCCAGCAGCCAAGGGACAGGGGGCGACCCTTACTTC. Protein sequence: CASSQGTGGDPYF.

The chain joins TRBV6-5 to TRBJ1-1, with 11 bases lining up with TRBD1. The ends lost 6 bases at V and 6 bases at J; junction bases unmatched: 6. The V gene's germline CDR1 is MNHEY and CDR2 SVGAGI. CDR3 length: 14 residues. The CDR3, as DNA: TGTGCCAGCAGCTGGGGACAGGGGGAATCTGAAGCTTTCTTT. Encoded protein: CASSWGQGESEAFF.

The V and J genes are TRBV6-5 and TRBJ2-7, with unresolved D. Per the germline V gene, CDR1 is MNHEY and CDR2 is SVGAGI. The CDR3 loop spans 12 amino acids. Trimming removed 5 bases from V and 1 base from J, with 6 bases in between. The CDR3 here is CASSLISYEQYF. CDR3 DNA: TGTGCCAGCAGTCTAATATCCTACGAGCAGTACTTC.